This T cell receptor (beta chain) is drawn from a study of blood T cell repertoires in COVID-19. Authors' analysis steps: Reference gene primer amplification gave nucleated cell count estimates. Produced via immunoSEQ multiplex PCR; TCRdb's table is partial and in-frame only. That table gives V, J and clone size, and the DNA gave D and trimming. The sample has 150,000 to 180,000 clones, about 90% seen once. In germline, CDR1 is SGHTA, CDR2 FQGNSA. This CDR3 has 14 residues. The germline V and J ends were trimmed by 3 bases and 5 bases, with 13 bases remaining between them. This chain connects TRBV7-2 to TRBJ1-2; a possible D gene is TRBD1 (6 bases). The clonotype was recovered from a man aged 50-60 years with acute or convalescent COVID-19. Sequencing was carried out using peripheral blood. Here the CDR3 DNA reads TGTGCCAGCAGCTTTGGACAGCGATTATATGGCTACACCTTC. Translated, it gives CASSFGQRLYGYTF.